One sample yielded the 15 T cell receptor beta chains listed below, sequenced in a study of graft-versus-host responses after intestinal transplantation. The protocol was immunoSEQ multiplex PCR, while the TCRdb copy is restricted to in-frame clones and leaves out a portion. Of about 43,000 clones listed, about 94% were seen once; the top ten hold roughly 1.5%. This specimen consisted of PBMCs, obtained around 48 weeks after intestinal transplant. The receptors originated from a human patient who received an intestinal transplant, so some T cells may come from the graft donor.

This chain joins TRBV7-9 and TRBJ2-5; no firm D call. The CDR3 is made up of 12 amino acids. CDR1 is SEHNR, CDR2 FQNEAQ, per germline (reference sequence). Trimming shortened V by 2 bases and J by 4 bases, and 5 bases separated the two germline ends. CDR3 sequence (DNA): TGTGCCAGCAGCTTACCCGGAGAGACCCAGTACTTC. This translates into CASSLPGETQYF. Full variable domain (missing parts from reference TRBV7-9 and TRBJ2-5): DTGVSQNPRHKITKRGQNVTFRCDPISEHNRLYWYRQTLGQGPEFLTYFQNEAQLEKSRLLSDRFSAERPKGSFSTLEIQRTEQGDSAMYLCASSLPGETQYFGPGTRLLVL.

The chain has TRBV5-1 and TRBJ2-3; 7 nucleotides line up with TRBD1. The V segment lost 1 base and the J segment 3 bases; nucleotides outside the gene matches: 2. CDR1 SGHRS and CDR2 YFSETQ come from the germline V gene. The CDR3 is 14 residues long. CDR3 region: CASSLTGVTDTQYF. CDR3 in DNA: TGCGCCAGCAGCTTGACAGGGGTAACAGATACGCAGTATTTT.

The CDR3 loop is CASRTNGGRYYEQYF. CDR3 bases: TGTGCCAGCAGGACCAATGGGGGGCGCTACTACGAGCAGTACTTC. The chain recombines TRBV6-5 with TRBJ2-7; D is tentatively TRBD1 or TRBD2 (6 bases each). The CDR3 has 15 residues. Germline CDR1 and CDR2: MNHEY and SVGAGI. Between the trimmed V and J ends, which lost 6 bases and 3 bases, there was a span of 18 bases.

The chain combines TRBV9 with TRBJ2-1; 8 nucleotides align to TRBD2. The CDR3 runs 18 residues. Germline lookup yields CDR1 SGDLS and CDR2 YYNGEE. J lost 2 bases, V lost 0 bases, and 10 bases had no gene match. CDR3 sequence reads: CASSVEVAGMPPYNEQFF. Written as DNA, the CDR3 is TGTGCCAGCAGCGTAGAGGTAGCGGGAATGCCCCCCTACAATGAGCAGTTCTTC.

In its sample, this clone was seen once. The V and J genes are TRBV5-5 and TRBJ1-1; D not certain. This CDR3 region has 13 residues. Germline CDR1 is SGHKS and CDR2 is YYEKEE (reference sequence). Trimming took 0 bases from V and 8 from J, leaving 11 bases between them. The CDR3 region has the DNA TGTGCCAGCAGCTTGGCAACTCAGAGCGAAGCTTTCTTT. This translates into CASSLATQSEAFF.

V is TRBV27 and J is TRBJ1-6; D gene uncertain. V was shortened by 3 bases and J by 4 bases, with 13 bases between the two germline ends. The CDR3 consists of 16 residues. The germline V gene has CDR1 MNHEY and CDR2 SMNVEV (reference sequence). The DNA of the CDR3 is TGTGCCAGCAGTTTTTATAGGCCAGGATATAATTCACCCCTCCACTTT. Residues: CASSFYRPGYNSPLHF.

The V and J genes are TRBV28 and TRBJ2-1; 7 positions agree with TRBD2. Germline CDR1 reads MDHEN; CDR2 reads SYDVKM. This CDR3 has 17 amino acids. Unmatched junction bases numbered 18, after V lost 6 bases and J lost 7 bases. CDR3 loop: CASRRTSTSSNQNEQFF. The CDR3 DNA reads as TGTGCCAGCAGACGAACCTCGACTAGCTCGAACCAGAATGAGCAGTTCTTC.

J is TRBJ1-1 and V is TRBV6-6; D unresolved. The V end was cut by 6 bases, the J end by 5 bases, with 13 bases between. Germline CDR1 MNHNY, CDR2 SVGAGI (reference sequence). The CDR3 consists of 13 residues. CDR3 nucleotides: TGTGCCAGCAGCCTCCCCTGGGCGACTGAAGCTTTCTTT. It encodes CASSLPWATEAFF.

The genes are TRBV7-9 and TRBJ2-1; D is uncertain. The germline V gene has CDR1 SEHNR and CDR2 FQNEAQ (reference sequence). CDR3 length: 19 residues. The germline V and J ends were trimmed by 0 bases and 5 bases, with 23 bases remaining between them. CDR3 nucleotide sequence: TGTGCCAGCAGCTTAGCGCAAATCTTCTTGGTAGCAGAAGACAATGAGCAGTTCTTC. Its protein is CASSLAQIFLVAEDNEQFF.

The chain joins TRBV27 to TRBJ2-6; D not resolved. Per the germline V gene, CDR1 is MNHEY and CDR2 is SMNVEV (reference sequence). The V and J ends lost 6 bases and 2 bases respectively, with 14 bases between them. This CDR3 contains 16 residues. DNA for the CDR3: TGTGCCAGCAGACCCGAAATTCGGGCTGGGGCCAACGTCCTGACTTTC. Its protein product is CASRPEIRAGANVLTF.

This chain uses TRBV7-9 with TRBJ1-6; D unresolved. CDR1 SEHNR and CDR2 FQNEAQ come from the germline V gene (reference sequence). The CDR3 loop spans 17 amino acids. V was clipped by 4 bases and J by 8 bases, with 21 bases between them. The CDR3: CASSSLLFQHIHSPLHF. The CDR3 DNA sequence: TGTGCCAGCAGCTCGCTCCTCTTCCAGCATATTCATTCACCCCTCCACTTT. The variable domain in full, with the rest retrieved from reference TRBV7-9 and TRBJ1-6, is DTGVSQNPRHKITKRGQNVTFRCDPISEHNRLYWYRQTLGQGPEFLTYFQNEAQLEKSRLLSDRFSAERPKGSFSTLEIQRTEQGDSAMYLCASSSLLFQHIHSPLHFGNGTRLTVT.

V and J are TRBV19 and TRBJ2-5, with D possibly TRBD2 on 6 matching bases. Germline lookup yields CDR1 LNHDA and CDR2 SQIVND (reference sequence). This CDR3 has 14 residues. Trimming took off 5 bases at V and 4 bases at J, with 14 bases between the two ends. CDR3 sequence: CASSRLPGGETQYF. The CDR3 region has the DNA TGTGCCAGTAGTCGACTGCCCGGGGGAGAGACCCAGTACTTC.

The V gene is TRBV30, the J gene TRBJ1-2, with 7 nucleotides matching TRBD1. CDR1 and CDR2 (germline): GTSNPN, SVGIG (reference sequence). V was clipped by 4 bases and J by 1 base; unmatched bases: 0. This CDR3 has 12 amino acids. The CDR3 coding sequence is TGTGCCTGGACAGGGGGTAACTATGGCTACACCTTC. It is translated as CAWTGGNYGYTF.

The chain employs TRBV6-6 and TRBJ2-7; no definite D call. Between the trimmed V and J ends, which lost 0 bases and 2 bases, there was a span of 8 bases. From germline, CDR1 is MNHNY and CDR2 SVGAGI (reference sequence). The CDR3 sequence is 14 residues long. CDR3 protein: CASSYSTDTYEQYF. In DNA, the CDR3 is TGTGCCAGCAGTTACTCCACAGACACCTACGAGCAGTACTTC.

V and J are TRBV25-1 and TRBJ2-7, with D tentatively TRBD1 or TRBD2 (5 bases each). From germline, CDR1 is MGHDK and CDR2 SYGVNS. The ends were cut back, 6 bases at V and 3 bases at J, with 15 bases in the middle. This CDR3 has 14 residues. CDR3 region: CASSSPGTFYEQYF. The CDR3 nucleotides are TGTGCCAGCAGCTCACCTGGGACCTTCTACGAGCAGTACTTC.